The clone carrying this T cell receptor beta chain was found once. The CDR3 spans 14 residues. Trimming left V 3 bases short and J 6 bases short, with 12 bases between. CDR1 is MNHEY, CDR2 SMNVEV, per germline (reference sequence). These data are taken from a study of control samples from healthy donors and cancer patients. Profiling relied on immunoSEQ multiplex PCR, and the TCRdb table lists in-frame clones only, not all of them. The repertoire holds roughly 80,000 clones, with roughly 86% as singletons. The V and J genes are TRBV27 and TRBJ1-5; D unresolved. This TCR was sampled from a man aged 50 or older in good health. The sample taken for sequencing was blood. CDR3 loop: CASSLYRAGQPQHF. CDR3 nucleotide sequence: TGTGCCAGCAGTTTGTATAGGGCGGGTCAGCCCCAGCATTTT.